This is a list of T cell receptor beta chains from one sample in a study of long-term antiretroviral therapy in people with HIV. TCRdb's table, derived via immunoSEQ multiplex PCR, lists solely in-frame clones and lacks some. The sample lists approximately 35,000 clones; around 79% were seen once. Sequenced material: unsorted PBMCs, taken 1.9 years after starting antiretroviral therapy. Receptor source: a man aged 18 to 29 with HIV. CDR3s include the opening cysteine and the closing phenylalanine or tryptophan. The D gene is left open where the match is weak. Clone size is not always given. Where it is, it says once, few, many or a class for expanded clones.

length	V	D	size	J	CDR3	DNA
14	TRBV6-1	TRBD2	NA	TRBJ2-3	CASRTSAGIDTQYF	TGTGCCAGCAGGACTAGCGCGGGGATAGATACGCAGTATTTT
14	TRBV11-2	NA	NA	TRBJ1-2	CASSFQGLARGYTF	TGTGCCAGCAGCTTCCAGGGTTTGGCTCGGGGCTACACCTTC
11	TRBV20-1	NA	NA	TRBJ2-1	CSAPTYNEQFF	TGCAGTGCTCCAACTTACAATGAGCAGTTCTTC
14	TRBV25-1	NA	NA	TRBJ1-6	CASRVGVGNSPLHF	TGTGCCAGCAGGGTAGGGGTCGGGAATTCACCCCTCCACTTT
14	TRBV5-1	NA	NA	TRBJ2-1	CASSLEGGGNEQFF	TGCGCCAGCAGCTTGGAGGGGGGTGGCAATGAGCAGTTCTTC
14	TRBV14	NA	NA	TRBJ2-7	CASSQDGQAYEQYF	TGTGCCAGCAGCCAAGATGGGCAGGCCTACGAGCAGTACTTC
14	TRBV2	NA	NA	TRBJ1-1	CASRTDSEYTEAFF	TGTGCCAGCAGGACTGACAGTGAATACACTGAAGCTTTCTTT
15	TRBV6-5	NA	NA	TRBJ2-3	CASSYSGGSTDTQYF	TGTGCCAGCAGTTACTCGGGGGGAAGCACAGATACGCAGTATTTT
12	TRBV6-5	NA	few	TRBJ1-2	CASSWERRGYTF	TGTGCCAGCAGTTGGGAAAGGCGGGGCTACACCTTC
17	TRBV11-1	NA	NA	TRBJ1-1	CASSLERGTVQNTEAFF	TGTGCCAGCAGCTTAGAGAGGGGGACGGTCCAGAACACTGAAGCTTTCTTT
13	TRBV10-3	NA	NA	TRBJ1-1	CATNGAENTEAFF	TGTGCCACTAATGGAGCAGAGAACACTGAAGCTTTCTTT
13	TRBV30	NA	NA	TRBJ2-5	CAWSKGLSETQYF	TGTGCCTGGAGTAAGGGACTCTCAGAGACCCAGTACTTC
17	TRBV4-2	TRBD1	NA	TRBJ1-1	CASSQDNQGAGDTEAFF	TGTGCCAGCAGCCAAGATAACCAGGGGGCAGGGGACACTGAAGCTTTCTTT
12	TRBV2	NA	few	TRBJ2-3	CASSGTTDTQYF	TGTGCCAGCAGTGGGACCACAGATACGCAGTATTTT
12	TRBV2	NA	NA	TRBJ2-7	CTSTGTFYEQYF	TGTACTTCGACCGGGACATTCTACGAGCAGTACTTC
16	TRBV10-2	TRBD1	NA	TRBJ2-7	CASLGKGEGGLYEQYF	TGCGCCAGCCTTGGGAAAGGGGAAGGGGGCCTTTACGAGCAGTACTTC
18	TRBV19	TRBD2	NA	TRBJ2-1	CASNDSGVSSSAYNEQFF	TGTGCCAGTAACGATAGCGGGGTCAGTTCTTCTGCCTACAATGAGCAGTTCTTC
11	TRBV29-1	NA	NA	TRBJ1-2	CSVDRSYGYTF	TGCAGCGTGGATCGGTCCTATGGCTACACCTTC
14	TRBV6-5	TRBD1	NA	TRBJ2-5	CASSKTGDWETQYF	TGTGCCAGCAGTAAGACAGGGGATTGGGAGACCCAGTACTTC
13	TRBV9	NA	once	TRBJ1-4	CASSVTDATQLFF	TGTGCCAGCAGCGTCACGGACGCGACCCAACTGTTTTTT
15	TRBV11-3	NA	NA	TRBJ2-2	CASRLGTGDTGELFF	TGTGCCAGCAGGTTAGGCACAGGCGACACCGGGGAGCTGTTTTTT